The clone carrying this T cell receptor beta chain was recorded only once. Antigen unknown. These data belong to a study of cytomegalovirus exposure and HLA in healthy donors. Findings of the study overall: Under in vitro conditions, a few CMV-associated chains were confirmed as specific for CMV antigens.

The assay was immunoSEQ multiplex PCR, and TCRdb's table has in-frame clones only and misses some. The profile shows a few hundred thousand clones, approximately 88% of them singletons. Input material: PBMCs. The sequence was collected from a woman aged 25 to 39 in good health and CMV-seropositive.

CDR3 bases: TGCGCCAGCAGCTGGAGGGACAGGACTCAAGAGACCCAGTACTTC. Amino acids: CASSWRDRTQETQYF. V gene TRBV5-1 combines with J gene TRBJ2-5; 8 bases are a match to TRBD1. Germline assignment: CDR1 SGHRS and CDR2 YFSETQ. There are 15 residues in the CDR3. The V segment lost 3 bases and the J segment 2 bases; nucleotides outside the gene matches: 6.